Reported below is one T cell receptor (beta chain). The PCR contained 60 Vbeta and 13 Jbeta primers. TCRdb's table, derived via immunoSEQ multiplex PCR, lists solely in-frame clones and lacks some. Among around 150,000 clones, more than 80% were seen once, and the ten largest hold roughly 7.6%. With 6 bases clipped from V and 7 bases from J, the junction kept 10 bases outside the gene matches. This CDR3 is built from 14 residues. The V gene's germline CDR1 is SNHLY and CDR2 FYNNEI. The sample comes from a study of cytomegalovirus exposure and HLA in healthy donors. The sample taken for sequencing was PBMCs. The chain is built from TRBV2 and TRBJ2-5; TRBD2 aligns across 8 bases. The TCR originated in a woman under 40 in good health and CMV-seropositive. The CDR3 here is CASSTGTSRGTQYF. The CDR3 coding sequence is TGTGCCAGCAGCACAGGGACTAGTCGAGGGACCCAGTACTTC. The variable domain in full, completed from reference TRBV2 and TRBJ2-5, reads EPEVTQTPSHQVTQMGQEVILRCVPISNHLYFYWYRQILGQKVEFLVSFYNNEISEKSEIFDDQFSVERPDGSNFTLKIRSTKLEDSAMYFCASSTGTSRGTQYFGPGTRLLVL.